This T cell receptor beta chain was profiled in a study of patients and donors after allogeneic stem cell transplantation. Trimming took off 5 bases at V and 9 bases at J, with 25 bases between the two ends. The CDR3 has 16 residues. Germline lookup yields CDR1 SGHVS and CDR2 FQNEAQ. MiXCR, run by TCRdb on the RT-PCR reads, gives a single entry per CDR3 protein. Here the sample spans roughly 940,000 distinct CDR3 sequences, roughly 17% being singletons. The J gene is TRBJ1-1, the V gene TRBV7-8, with a tentative D call TRBD1 (6 bases). Sequences were obtained from blood, either unsorted or a sorted T cell fraction (not recorded which). This clonotype was obtained from a human donor who was either an allogeneic HSCT recipient or a stem cell or donor lymphocyte infusion donor (not recorded which). It is not recorded whose cells these are; they may come from a transplant donor. This CDR3 is CASSRGPIGGKGKAFF. CDR3 bases: TGTGCCAGCAGCAGAGGCCCTATAGGGGGTAAAGGGAAAGCTTTCTTT.